The text below deals with one T cell receptor (beta chain). Its antigen remains unknown. The entry originates in a study of T cell responses to AZD1222 COVID-19 vaccine. General study points: The donor group comprised mostly white British people and more females; the analysis possibly underestimated clonal diversity.

CDR1 is SNHLY, CDR2 FYNNEI, per germline. The CDR3 totals 12 residues. Using immunoSEQ multiplex PCR, the repertoire was profiled, and TCRdb retains in-frame clones only, with some absent. Here the sample spans about 150,000 clones, about nine tenths being singletons. The TCR was taken from an adult in good health. The J gene is TRBJ2-5, the V gene TRBV2, with 10 bases aligning to TRBD2. Sequencing used peripheral blood, obtained on day 0 of AZD1222 vaccination. In DNA, the CDR3 is TGTGCGCGAGCGGGAGGGGAGGAGACCCAGTACTTC. It specifies CARAGGEETQYF. The variable domain in full, with the rest retrieved from reference TRBV2 and TRBJ2-5, is EPEVTQTPSHQVTQMGQEVILRCVPISNHLYFYWYRQILGQKVEFLVSFYNNEISEKSEIFDDQFSVERPDGSNFTLKIRSTKLEDSAMYFCARAGGEETQYFGPGTRLLVL.